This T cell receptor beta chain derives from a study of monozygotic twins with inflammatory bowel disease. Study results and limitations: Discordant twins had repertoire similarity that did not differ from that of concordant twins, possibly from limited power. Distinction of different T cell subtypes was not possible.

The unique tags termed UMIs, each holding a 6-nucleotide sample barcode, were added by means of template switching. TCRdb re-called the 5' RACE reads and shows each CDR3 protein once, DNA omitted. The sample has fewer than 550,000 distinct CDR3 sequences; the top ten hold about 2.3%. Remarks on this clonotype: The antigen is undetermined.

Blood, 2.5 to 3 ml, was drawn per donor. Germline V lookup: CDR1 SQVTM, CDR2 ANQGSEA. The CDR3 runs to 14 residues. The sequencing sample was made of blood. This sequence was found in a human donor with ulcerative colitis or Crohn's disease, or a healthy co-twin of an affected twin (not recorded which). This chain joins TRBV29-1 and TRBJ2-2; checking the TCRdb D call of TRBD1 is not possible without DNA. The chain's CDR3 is CSVAGRETSGELFF.